A selection of T cell receptor beta chains follows, all from one sample in a study of blood T cells in healthy people across ages. Each CDR3 protein gets one entry after TCRdb re-called the 5' RACE reads with MiXCR. The sample yields approximately 600,000 distinct CDR3 sequences, 45% to 65% seen once. The sequenced sample was blood. The receptor source for this set is a man in his sixties in good health. CDR3s include the opening cysteine and the closing phenylalanine or tryptophan. The D gene is left open where the match is weak. Not every row has a clone size; where given, it reads once, few, many or a size class.

CDR3: CSASADGQETQYF
DNA: TGCAGTGCTAGCGCTGACGGACAAGAGACCCAGTACTTC
J: TRBJ2-5
D: NA
size: NA
V: TRBV20-1

CDR3: CASSQGGMRPQHF
DNA: TGTGCCAGCAGCCAGGGAGGGATGCGGCCCCAGCATTTT
J: TRBJ1-5
D: NA
size: NA
V: TRBV3-1

CDR3: CASSYSEGQGPTSHNEQFF
DNA: TGTGCCAGCAGTTACTCAGAAGGACAGGGACCCACCTCCCACAATGAGCAGTTCTTC
J: TRBJ2-1
D: TRBD1
size: once
V: TRBV6-5

CDR3: CASSYGDRTQETQYF
DNA: TGTGCCAGCAGTTACGGGGACAGGACCCAAGAGACCCAGTACTTC
J: TRBJ2-5
D: TRBD1
size: few
V: TRBV6-6

CDR3: CSAGGQGADEQFF
DNA: TGCAGTGCTGGAGGACAGGGGGCGGATGAGCAGTTCTTC
J: TRBJ2-1
D: TRBD1
size: NA
V: TRBV20-1

CDR3: CSVRLHRDHGYTF
DNA: TGCAGCGTTAGACTCCACAGGGACCATGGCTACACCTTC
J: TRBJ1-2
D: NA
size: NA
V: TRBV29-1

CDR3: CSARDPIGGLETQYF
DNA: TGCAGTGCTAGAGATCCAATAGGGGGCTTGGAGACCCAGTACTTC
J: TRBJ2-5
D: TRBD1
size: NA
V: TRBV20-1

CDR3: CSARKAGGAQETQYF
DNA: TGCAGTGCTAGAAAAGCGGGGGGCGCGCAAGAGACCCAGTACTTC
J: TRBJ2-5
D: TRBD2
size: NA
V: TRBV20-1

CDR3: CASSDRSGGEQFF
DNA: TGTGCCAGCAGTGACCGTAGCGGGGGGGAGCAGTTCTTC
J: TRBJ2-1
D: TRBD2
size: few
V: TRBV25-1

CDR3: CSVPPDRAYQETQYF
DNA: TGCAGCGTTCCCCCGGACAGGGCGTACCAAGAGACCCAGTACTTC
J: TRBJ2-5
D: TRBD1
size: NA
V: TRBV29-1

CDR3: CASSANQMTQETQYF
DNA: TGTGCCAGCAGTGCCAATCAGATGACTCAAGAGACCCAGTACTTC
J: TRBJ2-5
D: NA
size: NA
V: TRBV2